One T cell receptor (beta chain) is described in this entry. These data come from a study of blood T cell repertoires in COVID-19. V was trimmed by 0 bases and J by 4 bases, leaving 21 bases between them. The CDR3 spans 18 residues. CDR1 is MNHEY and CDR2 is SVGEGT in the germline V gene. Here immunoSEQ multiplex PCR was the method, and the copy in TCRdb shows in-frame clones only, minus some. The sample consists of about 190,000 clones, approximately 91% of them appearing once. This clonotype originated in a young man with acute or convalescent COVID-19. The V call is TRBV6-2 or TRBV6-3, the J call TRBJ1-2; perhaps TRBD1 as D (5 bases). Specimen: peripheral blood. DNA of the CDR3: TGTGCCAGCAGTTACTCGGCGGGAGGAGGGACGGCTTTCTATGGCTACACCTTC. Its protein product is CASSYSAGGGTAFYGYTF.